The rows below give T cell receptor beta chains drawn from one sample of a study of shared clonotypes between healthy human individuals. Only in-frame clones appear in the TCRdb table, and some are missing; sequencing was by immunoSEQ multiplex PCR. The data show some 2,500,000 clones, with just under 95% seen just once and about 0.36% held by the top ten. Sequenced sample: naive CD4+ T cells from PBMCs. The receptors shown here come from a man younger than 35 in good health. Some clones in this sample may be carry-over from other donors' samples. Each CDR3 is given with its conserved first and last residue. A D gene is named only where the DNA matches it firmly. Where a row states a size, it is once, few, many or the class of an expanded clone; other rows omit it.

size	D	V	J	DNA	CDR3
NA	NA	TRBV7-2	TRBJ2-2	TGTGCCAGCAGCACAGGGTTTACCGGGGAGCTGTTTTTT	CASSTGFTGELFF
NA	NA	TRBV7-3	TRBJ2-5	TGTGCCAGCAGCCTACAAGGATCAGAAGAGACCCAGTACTTC	CASSLQGSEETQYF
NA	NA	TRBV6-1	TRBJ2-4	TGTGCCAGCAGCACGGACAGAAACATTCAGTACTTC	CASSTDRNIQYF
NA	TRBD2	TRBV2	TRBJ2-1	TGTGCCAGCGTCTGGACTAGCGGGAAGGGGCAATTTTTCTTC	CASVWTSGKGQFFF
NA	NA	TRBV5-1	TRBJ1-1	TGCGCCAGCAGCTTGATTACGGTTTCGGGCTCTGAAGCTTTCTTT	CASSLITVSGSEAFF
few	NA	TRBV5-1	TRBJ1-1	TGCGCCAGCAGCGTCAGGAACACTGAAGCTTTCTTT	CASSVRNTEAFF
NA	TRBD1	TRBV7-2	TRBJ2-1	TGTGCCAGCAGAAAAAGGCCCGGGACAGGGGGATCTTTGGAGCAGTTCTTC	CASRKRPGTGGSLEQFF
NA	NA	TRBV5-1	TRBJ1-2	TGCGCCAGCAGCTTTTCAGGGTTCGAGGGGTATGGCTACACCTTC	CASSFSGFEGYGYTF
NA	NA	TRBV6-1	TRBJ1-1	TGTGCCAGCAGTTCCGAGAGTGGGGTGGGGATTGAAGCTTTCTTT	CASSSESGVGIEAFF
NA	NA	TRBV15	TRBJ2-7	TGTGCCACCAGCAGAGGGCTAAACTACGAGCAGTACTTC	CATSRGLNYEQYF
NA	TRBD1	TRBV10-3	TRBJ1-2	TGTGCCATCAGCCCCGGACAGGGGACCTATGGCTACACCTTC	CAISPGQGTYGYTF
NA	TRBD1	TRBV19	TRBJ1-5	TGTGCCAGTAGTGCGGGACAGCGCGTCAATCAGCCCCAGCATTTT	CASSAGQRVNQPQHF
NA	NA	TRBV18	TRBJ1-2	TGTGCCAGCTCACCACAGCGGGGTAACTACACCTTC	CASSPQRGNYTF
NA	NA	TRBV7-3	TRBJ2-1	TGTGCCAGCAGCCGGTCCACAGTTCGCTACAATGAGCAGTTCTTC	CASSRSTVRYNEQFF
NA	TRBD1	TRBV7-7	TRBJ2-2	TGTGCCAGCAGCATGGACAGGGAGGACACCGGGGAGCTGTTTTTT	CASSMDREDTGELFF
NA	NA	TRBV14	TRBJ1-1	TGTGCCAGCAGCCAAGAGGGCAGGGAAGCTTTCTTT	CASSQEGREAFF
NA	NA	TRBV5-1	TRBJ2-2	TGCGCCAGCAGCCCAAAACAGGGGAACACCGGGGAGCTGTTTTTT	CASSPKQGNTGELFF
NA	TRBD1	TRBV5-1	TRBJ2-3	TGCGCCAGCAGCCTAGAAGGGACAGCCCTCACAGATACGCAGTATTTT	CASSLEGTALTDTQYF
once	NA	TRBV28	TRBJ2-7	TGTGCCAGCAGAACAGGACCACCTTACGAGCAGTACTTC	CASRTGPPYEQYF